This is a list of T cell receptor beta chains from one sample in a study of T cell changes during pregnancy in multiple sclerosis. Repertoires were generated with immunoSEQ multiplex PCR, while TCRdb's copy carries only in-frame clones and drops some. This sample yields around 77,000 clones, of which about nine tenths are seen a single time; 0.55% to 0.85% belongs to the top ten. The specimen was peripheral blood, collected in the third trimester of pregnancy. The source of these receptors is a female donor in good health, enrolled as a control in a pregnancy study. CDR3s include the opening cysteine and the closing phenylalanine or tryptophan. The order of the fields is V gene, J gene, CDR3 protein.

TRBV2	TRBJ2-1	CASSAVGYNEQFF
TRBV6-1	TRBJ2-1	CASETGTRNEQFF
TRBV5-4	TRBJ2-5	CASGSGEPQETQYF
TRBV7-2	TRBJ2-7	CASSLANYAYEQYF
TRBV6-5	TRBJ1-1	CASSYAGNTEAFF
TRBV18	TRBJ1-1	CASSSTQGAKTEAFF
TRBV27	TRBJ2-7	CASSLLSGRIPWEQYF
TRBV27	TRBJ1-4	CASSTPGLGGINEKLFF
TRBV25-1	TRBJ1-2	CASSERTGQGVYGYTF
TRBV6-1	TRBJ2-5	CASSEAKGGQETQYF
TRBV6-6	TRBJ2-1	CASRISTGEAYNEQFF
TRBV5-6	TRBJ2-5	CASSPRTGRGETQYF
TRBV15	TRBJ2-7	CATSRAQGTYEQYF
TRBV7-2	TRBJ1-2	CASSLGRGADYGYTF
TRBV29-1	TRBJ2-7	CSALQGGEQYF
TRBV10-3	TRBJ1-5	CAIKARGTDQPQHF
TRBV18	TRBJ2-4	CASSLYTNIQYF
TRBV10-3	TRBJ2-7	CAISRTETYEQYF
TRBV7-2	TRBJ1-1	CASSTIPGAQTEAFF
TRBV7-7	TRBJ2-3	CASSLNEQGTDTQYF
TRBV19	TRBJ2-3	CASSTGTGGTDTQYF
TRBV11-2	TRBJ2-3	CASSASSGTDTQYF
TRBV5-1	TRBJ2-3	CASSSSGGSTDTQYF
TRBV18	TRBJ2-2	CASSPLPGDTGELFF
TRBV15	TRBJ1-5	CATSRVRIGAGSSNQPQHF
TRBV10-3	TRBJ1-5	CAIRQGANQPQHF
TRBV2	TRBJ2-2	CARGADSVSFTGELFF
TRBV30	TRBJ2-7	CAWKPGPGVQYF
TRBV7-2	TRBJ1-6	CASSVRTGVMSPLHF
TRBV2	TRBJ2-1	CASSSGRSSYNEQFF
TRBV7-2	TRBJ2-7	CASSTPSGGPYEQYF
TRBV15	TRBJ2-7	CATSSSRLAGEQYF
TRBV5-6	TRBJ2-7	CASSWTVGPYKQYF
TRBV6-5	TRBJ2-3	CASSYSMRASTDTQYF
TRBV28	TRBJ1-6	CASSSTGELGSPLHF
TRBV11-1	TRBJ2-7	CASSLVRYEQYF
TRBV6-5	TRBJ2-7	CASSWSGLAYEQYF
TRBV30	TRBJ2-2	CAWSGSGHGELFF
TRBV14	TRBJ1-6	CASSQELRNSPLHF
TRBV4-2	TRBJ1-2	CASSPNRDRQHGYTF
TRBV5-1	TRBJ1-1	CASSLHRTDTEAFF
TRBV7-9	TRBJ2-2	CASTTPGQAPIYTGELFF
TRBV5-4	TRBJ2-7	CASSSTGMLGEQYF
TRBV2	TRBJ2-5	CASGQGRLETQYF
TRBV6-6	TRBJ2-1	CASSLGTSDYNEQFF
TRBV7-2	TRBJ2-1	CASSLELAGGGNEQFF
TRBV7-2	TRBJ2-5	CASSPPSGETQYF
TRBV27	TRBJ1-2	CASSQGQDHNYGYTF
TRBV28	TRBJ1-5	CAIWPGSGQPQHF
TRBV5-1	TRBJ2-1	CASSLGGRGSNEQFF
TRBV5-1	TRBJ1-3	CASSLEVGRTGNTIYF
TRBV2	TRBJ1-2	CASGDRAGYGYTF
TRBV5-1	TRBJ2-1	CASRRGQGVFYNEQFF
TRBV18	TRBJ2-7	CASSPPSTGAASSYEQYF